Reported below is one TCR beta chain. Here immunoSEQ multiplex PCR was the method, and the copy in TCRdb shows in-frame clones only, minus some. The profile shows about 80,000 clones, over 70% of them singletons. The data derive from a study of blood T cell repertoires in COVID-19. Across the study: Both acute and convalescent COVID-19 samples were obtained from the United States, Italy and Spain.

The CDR3 extends over 13 amino acids. With 6 bases removed from V and 5 bases from J, the gap between germline ends came to 11 bases. This chain connects TRBV12-3 or TRBV12-4 to TRBJ2-1; D is possibly TRBD1 (6 bases). The source material was peripheral blood. The TCR was taken from a human donor in a cohort sampled during active COVID-19. The CDR3 nucleotides are TGTGCCAGCAGCCGTGGACAGCACAATGAGCAGTTCTTC. It translates to CASSRGQHNEQFF.